This T cell receptor beta chain stems from a study of beta chain features in type 1 diabetes (dated by TCRdb to about 2018). With regard to the full study: Mean age, gender distribution, total cell number and subset yield did not differ between patients and healthy donors. A total of roughly 99 million sorted cells were examined across all samples, and the number of cells per subset was strongly correlated with RNA yield. In the study, recently diagnosed type 1 diabetes patients and matched healthy donors were compared on the TCRB repertoires of their sorted circulating CD4+ T cell subsets. Whereas all 30 or so donors provided naive and central memory subsets, regulatory and stem cell-like memory subsets were isolated from just 8 patients and about 8 healthy donors. General study outcomes and caveats: Patients with type 1 diabetes made fewer insertions and deleted more nucleotides at VDJ recombination sites, implying thymic rearrangement abnormalities. The naive, central memory and regulatory TCRB repertoires appeared to resemble one another more closely among patients than among healthy donors. Because small numbers of individuals were included in the HLA sub-analyses, any influence of HLA type on TCRB rearrangement was left unresolved. Type 1 diabetes patients showed a moderate but significant shortening of TCRB CDR3 length in all four CD4+ subsets. Because cDNA rather than genomic DNA was sequenced, highly expressing activated cells could have been over-represented, although no difference in activation and CD3 levels was found between groups. PCR may preferentially amplify shorter templates, but because patient and control samples were amplified and corrected together, any resulting skew would affect both groups equally.

The CDR3 covers 13 residues, taking in both the cysteine and the phenylalanine. The kept DNA is CDR3 alone, 39 bases in frame from the first base. The germline V gene gives CDR1 as MNHEY and CDR2 as SVGAGI. V is clipped by 6 bases and J by 0 bases, and the sequence between their germline boundaries is 6 bases long. Each donor gave one peripheral blood draw, about 100 mL on average, collected into heparinised tubes. Using a panel that included CD45RO, CCR7, CD25, CD127, CD95 and CD27, naive, central memory, regulatory and stem cell-like memory CD4+ T cells were sorted on a BD FACSAria II. All sorted populations exceeded 95% purity. PBMCs were isolated right away by Lymphoprep density gradient centrifugation and were stained directly, without culture. To minimize batch effects, samples were stained and sorted in pairs, one healthy donor with one patient per experiment. The entire amount of isolated RNA was reverse transcribed using the High Capacity cDNA Reverse Transcription Kit, so the sequenced TCRB transcripts were expressed ones. Deep immunoSEQ sequencing was performed on naive, central memory and regulatory T cell samples, with an average of around 3.5 million total reads per sample. After sorted cells were lysed in RLT buffer, RNA was extracted with DNase-treated RNeasy Micro or Mini kits, with the choice depending on cell number. To prevent cross-contamination, every cell subset was processed on its own, while patient and healthy donor samples were processed together. Using the immunoSEQ multiplex PCR, TCRB sequences were amplified from cDNA into 87-bp fragments spanning the CDR3 region. Amplicons were sequenced on the Illumina HiSeq platform. Per the source publication's procedure: PCR bias was computationally corrected using synthetic template baselines, reads within Hamming distance 2 were collapsed, and singletons that could not be merged were discarded. Reads were aligned against IMGT to assign V, D and J genes, CDR3 length and insertions or deletions at six rearrangement sites. Within each subset, clonotype counts were normalized to sorted cell number, after which true diversity and Gini coefficients were computed with the tcR R package. The overlap coefficient, calculated on TCRB nucleotide sequences, was used to quantify repertoire sharing. Out-of-frame TCRB sequences from naive cells were analyzed as a proxy for the pre-selection repertoire. What TCRdb holds here is the immuneACCESS table cut down to in-frame rearrangements. Part of the clones is not present; checked against another copy, under half of the missing clones reflect an unresolved V gene, and the others are unexplained. That table gives V, J and clone size, and the DNA gave D and trimming. The sample table holds 330,000 or so clones, of which about 20% were seen once. The top ten hold approximately 0.046% of the sample.

Worth noting for this clone: The antigen it recognizes is unknown. No base-level quality is on record; no much larger clone is a single base apart.

Input material: naive CD4+ T cells from blood. The sample's cell subset or site label is to be understood as: true naive CD4+ T cells. Rearrangement joined TRBV6-5 to TRBJ1-5; a confident D gene designation cannot be given. The origin of this receptor is a woman between 18 and 29 years old in good health. In nucleotides, the sequence is TGTGCCAGCAGGAGGGATAGCAATCAGCCCCAGCATTTT. It codes for CASRRDSNQPQHF.